These 5 T cell receptor beta chains were all obtained from the same sample, sequenced in a study of PD-1 blockade in classical Hodgkin lymphoma. Each and every patient relapsed after autologous stem cell transplantation, and patients got differing brentuximab vedotin exposure. The method was immunoSEQ multiplex PCR; TCRdb's version includes in-frame clones alone and lacks a portion of them. The table includes roughly 28,000 clones, 78% detected once. Sequencing was performed on peripheral blood mononuclear cells (PBMCs), taken before the second cycle of nivolumab. These receptors were taken from a human donor with classical Hodgkin lymphoma.

This chain links TRBV2 with TRBJ2-2, with TRBD2 as a possible D gene (5 bases). Germline CDR1 SNHLY, CDR2 FYNNEI. The V end lost 4 bases, the J end lost 5 bases, and 14 bases lay between the germline ends. The CDR3 consists of 15 residues. This chain's CDR3 is CASSAGLRGTGELFF. Here the CDR3 DNA reads TGTGCCAGCAGTGCGGGCCTTCGGGGTACCGGGGAGCTGTTTTTT.

The J gene is TRBJ2-7, the V gene TRBV7-9; D unclear. This CDR3 is built from 12 residues. CDR1 is SEHNR and CDR2 is FQNEAQ in the germline V gene (reference sequence). Trimming cost V 0 bases and J 3 bases, with 3 bases left between them. The CDR3 reads CASSLALYEQYF. DNA of the CDR3: TGTGCCAGCAGCTTAGCCCTCTACGAGCAGTACTTC.

The chain has TRBV5-1 and TRBJ2-3; D gene unclear. V lost 4 bases and J lost 4, with 7 bases in between. Germline V lookup: CDR1 SGHRS, CDR2 YFSETQ. The CDR3 runs to 12 residues. This CDR3 reads CASSLRADTQYF. The CDR3 DNA sequence: TGCGCCAGCAGCCTTAGGGCAGATACGCAGTATTTT.

This clone was recorded once. The chain links TRBV19 to TRBJ2-1; unclear D gene. Germline V gene lookup returns CDR1 LNHDA and CDR2 SQIVND (reference sequence). The CDR3 loop spans 15 amino acids. V shed 6 bases and J shed 0 bases, with 12 bases lying between them. The CDR3 loop reads CASRGSVDSYNEQFF. DNA of the CDR3: TGTGCCAGTAGGGGAAGTGTAGACTCCTACAATGAGCAGTTCTTC.

The V and J genes are TRBV6-5 and TRBJ1-1; no reliable D call. The germline CDR1 and CDR2 sequences are MNHEY and SVGAGI. This CDR3 comprises 14 residues. With 7 bases removed from V and 6 bases from J, the gap between germline ends came to 18 bases. CDR3 sequence (DNA): TGTGCCAGCACCCCTAGGACCGCAGTGGCTGAAGCTTTCTTT. Translation: CASTPRTAVAEAFF.